This TCR beta chain was captured in a study of blood T cells in healthy people across ages (dated by TCRdb to between 2015 and 2017). Describing the broader study: In model experiments, template switching captured roughly one uniquely barcoded TCR beta cDNA molecule for every two T cells. To track age-related changes in TCR beta repertoire diversity, the study relied on deep sequencing normalized with unique cDNA molecular identifiers. The donors were split into four age groups: young (average about 15 years), middle-aged (roughly 40), aged (more than 60) and long-lived (more than 80). To avoid experimental bias, donors of different ages were distributed randomly across sequencing lanes. Two additional independent replicas of 1 million unique cDNA reads from the same blood draw were analyzed for two donors (one aged 18 to 30 and one aged 80 or older).

The table lists this clonotype with a few counts. This clone's antigen is unknown. No base quality values were provided; no much bigger clone lies one nucleotide off. The donors were 40 or so Caucasian individuals from Russia, aged roughly 6 to 90 years, who were systemically healthy. Ten milliliters of peripheral blood were drawn from each donor into EDTA-treated Vacutainer tubes. Ficoll-Paque density-gradient centrifugation was used to isolate PBMCs, with at least 6 million obtained per sample. Trizol reagent was used to extract total RNA from PBMCs, with at least 6 micrograms per sample. The percentages of naive CD45RAhigh/CD27high T cells were determined by flow cytometry on a PBMC aliquot from every donor. CDR1 and CDR2, looked up from the germline V gene, are ENHRY and SYGVKD. The CDR3 spans 18 residues, from the cysteine through the phenylalanine. Kept here is only the CDR3 DNA, which spans 54 bases and is read in frame from base 1. Ends trimmed: V by 4 bases, J by 1 base; bases unmatched to a gene: 11.

Results and caveats for the whole study, not just this receptor: Compared with the aged group, more naive CD4+ T cells, fewer expanded clones and increased TCR diversity were shown by the long-lived group, suggesting age selection. The CMV infection status of donors was not known, potentially confounding age-related changes in expanded clonotypes. A strong correlation was found between observed TCR beta diversity and the percentage of naive T cells measured by flow cytometry. Total diversity estimates from one million sequenced T cells were considered lower bounds and underestimates. Conclusive comparison of naive and antigen-experienced compartments was prevented by the profiling of bulk unsorted PBMCs. Observed TCR beta diversity per million T cells fell roughly linearly with age, and a significant reduction was already apparent by age about 36.

Libraries were built with 5' RACE. Sequenced using an Illumina HiSeq 2500. A second about 7 to 11 cycle PCR used a sample-barcoded 5' primer and a J-beta primer mix. A unique molecular identifier was introduced onto each TCR beta cDNA molecule by a template-switch 5' adaptor carrying 12 random nucleotides. Each sample yielded at least 2.5 million CDR3-containing paired-end reads. The Mint cDNA synthesis kit, primed by a TRBC-specific oligonucleotide, was used to synthesize first-strand cDNA from all RNA. After uracil-DNA glycosylase treatment, a first 18-cycle PCR used universal primers M1SS and BC2_uni_R on all cDNA. Turning to the authors' computational methods: For normalization, 1 million high-quality reads were randomly selected from each sample, with every read carrying a distinct molecular identifier. Reads sharing molecular identifiers were discarded rather than binned into consensus sequences. MiTCR, set to a Q25 quality threshold and the strictest error-elimination algorithm, was used for CDR3 identification, clonotype clustering and error correction. A nonparametric unseen species model with Euler transformation was used to estimate a lower bound on total TCR beta diversity. The public reads were quality trimmed at Q25 with fastp and then assembled into clones with MiXCR by TCRdb, keeping productive beta chains. Identical CDR3 protein sequences are pooled into one entry, listed with their most common genes and DNA. The V and J calls were not made by the authors but by TCRdb's processing. The table for this sample lists hundreds of thousands of distinct CDR3 sequences; about 28% of them were counted only once. The ten largest clones add up to about a sixth of the sample.

Sequenced: blood. The chain employs TRBV10-3 and TRBJ1-1; 11 middle bases align to TRBD1. The sequence was obtained from an elderly woman in good health. The CDR3 in this case is CAISGKGGTGGENTEAFF. The DNA sequence is given as TGTGCCATCAGTGGAAAGGGAGGGACAGGGGGAGAGAACACTGAAGCTTTCTTT.